These 31 T cell receptor beta chains came from one sample sequenced in a study of CD8 T cells in ankylosing spondylitis. These receptors have no identified antigens. In TCRdb, the 5' RACE reads were re-called with MiXCR into one record per CDR3 protein. The sample carries about 200,000 distinct CDR3 sequences, 5.5% to 7.5% recorded once. Findings and limits, study-wide: About 8 highly homologous variants made up a TCR beta motif that seemed to typify ankylosing spondylitis blood.

The specimen was blood, either unsorted or a sorted T cell fraction (not recorded which). These receptors were taken from a male donor with ankylosing spondylitis.

The sample holds a few counts of this clonotype. V usage is TRBV29-1 and J usage is TRBJ2-1; perhaps D is TRBD1 or TRBD2 (5 bases each). The germline CDR1 and CDR2 sequences are SQVTM and ANQGSEA. The CDR3 is 12 amino acids. The CDR3 protein is CSTYGGYNEQFF. CDR3 DNA: TGCAGTACATATGGGGGATACAATGAGCAGTTCTTC.

This clonotype was found many times. The genes are TRBV30 and TRBJ2-2; D is possibly TRBD2 (6 bases). Germline assignment: CDR1 GTSNPN and CDR2 SVGIG (reference sequence). V lost 3 bases to trimming and J lost 6 bases, with 11 bases between them. The CDR3 length is 13 residues. DNA of the CDR3: TGTGCCTGGAGCGCCGGGGGAGCCGGGGAGCTGTTTTTT. It is translated as CAWSAGGAGELFF.

This clonotype was observed many times. The chain has TRBV6-5 and TRBJ2-1; no clear D gene. The germline V and J ends were trimmed by 3 bases and 0 bases, with 12 bases remaining between them. CDR1 and CDR2 (germline): MNHEY, SVGAGI. This CDR3 has 16 residues. DNA for the CDR3: TGTGCCAGCAGTTATGGGCTACCGAGCTCCTACAATGAGCAGTTCTTC. Translating gives CASSYGLPSSYNEQFF.

Many counts were recorded for this clonotype. The rearrangement links TRBV7-9 to TRBJ2-1; the match to TRBD2 covers 9 bases. The CDR3 runs 16 residues. The J segment lost 0 bases and the V segment lost 2 bases, leaving 2 bases of the junction unmatched. Germline CDR1 reads SEHNR; CDR2 reads FQNEAQ (reference sequence). The CDR3 nucleotides are TGTGCCAGCAGCTTAAGCGGGAGGATCTCCTACAATGAGCAGTTCTTC. Its protein is CASSLSGRISYNEQFF.

This clonotype is termed medium-sized (0.01 to 0.1%). Here the CDR3 reads CASSYGIRETQYF. The CDR3 coding sequence is TGTGCCAGCAGCTACGGGATTCGAGAGACCCAGTACTTC. The chain uses TRBV7-6 and TRBJ2-5, with a tentative D call TRBD2 (5 bases). V lost 4 bases and J lost 4, with 10 bases in between. CDR1 and CDR2 from the germline V gene are SGHVS and FNYEAQ. CDR3 length: 13 residues.

This clonotype was picked up many times. The chain uses TRBV7-8 and TRBJ1-2; 10 bases are shared with TRBD1. Losses at the gene ends were 1 base for V and 4 bases for J; bases not matched to a gene: 3. Germline CDR1 SGHVS, CDR2 FQNEAQ. The CDR3 covers 15 residues. CDR3 bases: TGTGCCAGCAGCTTAGTGGGGACAGGGGCCTATGGCTACACCTTC. Its protein is CASSLVGTGAYGYTF.

This clonotype was counted a few times. The CDR3 region has the DNA TGCGCCAGCAGCCAAGATCGGGACCCCACAGATACGCAGTATTTT. This translates into CASSQDRDPTDTQYF. The chain combines TRBV4-3 with TRBJ2-3; either TRBD1 or TRBD2 may fit D (5 bases each). Trimming took 0 bases from V and 2 from J, leaving 9 bases between them. Germline lookup yields CDR1 LGHNA and CDR2 YSLEER. The CDR3 totals 15 residues.

This clonotype was found many times. The rearrangement links TRBV7-9 to TRBJ1-5; D gene uncertain. Trimming removed 4 bases from V and 6 bases from J, with 13 bases in between. Germline lookup yields CDR1 SEHNR and CDR2 FQNEAQ (reference sequence). This CDR3 comprises 14 residues. The CDR3 here is CASSSTRVGQPQHF. In nucleotides, the CDR3 is TGTGCCAGCAGCTCCACCAGAGTGGGTCAGCCCCAGCATTTT.

This clonotype was detected a few times. The V gene is TRBV13, the J gene TRBJ2-7; no clear D gene. Germline-derived CDR1 and CDR2 are PRHDT and FYEKMQ (reference sequence). The CDR3 runs to 11 residues. The V and J ends lost 9 bases and 0 bases respectively, with 6 bases between them. The CDR3 here is CASGDSYEQYF. CDR3 nucleotide sequence: TGTGCCAGTGGGGACTCCTACGAGCAGTACTTC.

V and J are TRBV7-9 and TRBJ2-2, with D perhaps matching TRBD2 (5 bases). Trimming cost V 6 bases and J 5 bases, with 13 bases left between them. CDR3 length equals 14 residues. Germline V CDR1 and CDR2: SEHNR, FQNEAQ (reference sequence). The CDR3 loop reads CASRGEQETGELFF. In nucleotides, the CDR3 is TGTGCCAGCAGGGGAGAACAAGAAACCGGGGAGCTGTTTTTT. Combining the CDR3 with reference TRBV7-9 and TRBJ2-2 gives the whole variable domain DTGVSQNPRHKITKRGQNVTFRCDPISEHNRLYWYRQTLGQGPEFLTYFQNEAQLEKSRLLSDRFSAERPKGSFSTLEIQRTEQGDSAMYLCASRGEQETGELFFGEGSRLTVL.

This clonotype was counted many times. J is TRBJ2-7 and V is TRBV2; TRBD1 matches 10 bases. Per germline, CDR1 SNHLY and CDR2 FYNNEI. Trimming removed 9 bases from V and 6 bases from J; junction bases left unmatched: 8. The CDR3 runs 13 residues. CDR3 loop: CASEDRGFREQYF. Written as DNA, the CDR3 is TGTGCCAGTGAGGACAGGGGGTTCCGCGAGCAGTACTTC.

This chain connects TRBV20-1 to TRBJ2-7; the D is unclear. V was trimmed by 0 bases and J by 2 bases, leaving 8 bases between them. CDR1 is DFQATT, CDR2 SNEGSKA, per germline (reference sequence). The CDR3 has 13 amino acids. The CDR3 coding sequence is TGCAGTGCTAGAGATGGTAACCCCTACGAGCAGTACTTC. Its protein is CSARDGNPYEQYF.

This clonotype was detected ten times or more. The J gene is TRBJ1-1, the V gene TRBV5-1, with 9 bases aligning to TRBD1. Losses at the gene ends were 4 bases for V and 4 bases for J; bases not matched to a gene: 2. This CDR3 comprises 13 residues. Germline CDR1 reads SGHRS; CDR2 reads YFSETQ. DNA for the CDR3: TGCGCCAGCAGCGAGACAGGGGGCACTGAAGCTTTCTTT. Translating it yields CASSETGGTEAFF.

The gene calls are TRBV12-3 or TRBV12-4 and TRBJ2-1, with D tentatively TRBD2 (6 bases). Deletions cut 0 bases from V and 3 bases from J, with 15 bases between. The CDR3 is made up of 17 amino acids. The CDR3 region is CASSLALGPGVYNEQFF. As DNA, the CDR3 is TGTGCCAGCAGTTTAGCGCTCGGACCGGGGGTCTACAATGAGCAGTTCTTC.

This clonotype was counted ten times or more. This chain connects TRBV11-2 to TRBJ1-2; D unresolved. Trimming cost V 1 base and J 1 base, with 16 bases left between them. Germline V gene data show CDR1 as SGHAT and CDR2 as FQNNGV. This CDR3 has 17 residues. The CDR3 reads CASSLGRLGEINYGYTF. CDR3 nucleotides: TGTGCCAGCAGCTTAGGGAGACTGGGAGAGATTAACTATGGCTACACCTTC.

This rearrangement joins TRBV3-1 to TRBJ1-2, with D tentatively TRBD1 (5 bases). Looked up from germline, CDR1 is LGHDT and CDR2 is YNNKEL (reference sequence). Trimming shortened V by 0 bases and J by 13 bases, and 12 bases separated the two germline ends. This CDR3 comprises 12 residues. In DNA form, the CDR3 reads TGTGCCAGCAGCCAAGATCGTTGGGACTTCACCTTC. Translating gives CASSQDRWDFTF.

This clonotype was seen at least ten times. This chain uses TRBV27 with TRBJ1-5; D is possibly TRBD1 (5 bases). The germline V gene has CDR1 MNHEY and CDR2 SMNVEV (reference sequence). This CDR3 comprises 13 residues. V was cut by 5 bases and J by 5 bases, with 10 bases left in between. The CDR3 nucleotides are TGTGCCAGCAGTGGGGGTCTCTATCAGCCCCAGCATTTT. This translates into CASSGGLYQPQHF.

This clonotype was picked up many times. This sequence joins TRBV20-1 and TRBJ2-1; D is possibly TRBD2 (5 bases). The CDR3 is 16 residues long. Trimming took 6 bases from V and 2 from J, leaving 20 bases between them. Germline V gene sequence: CDR1 DFQATT, CDR2 SNEGSKA (reference sequence). CDR3: CSAADSSGKPYNEQFF. DNA for the CDR3: TGCAGTGCAGCCGACTCGTCGGGGAAGCCCTACAATGAGCAGTTCTTC.

This clonotype was detected ten times or more. This chain joins TRBV20-1 and TRBJ2-3; no clear D gene. Germline V CDR1 and CDR2: DFQATT, SNEGSKA (reference sequence). With 6 bases removed from V and 4 bases from J, the gap between germline ends came to 8 bases. This CDR3 region has 11 residues. The CDR3 sequence: CSAPSPDTQYF. CDR3 DNA: TGCAGTGCCCCATCCCCAGATACGCAGTATTTT.

The V call is TRBV7-2, the J call TRBJ2-6; TRBD1 might be the D (5 bases). Germline V gene data show CDR1 as SGHTA and CDR2 as FQGNSA. This CDR3 spans 15 amino acids. Deletions cut 1 base from V and 4 bases from J, with 8 bases between. CDR3 DNA sequence: TGTGCCAGCAGCTTAGGGGGCTACGGGGCCAACGTCCTGACTTTC. The encoded protein is CASSLGGYGANVLTF.

This clonotype has a count of ten or more. V usage is TRBV3-1 and J usage is TRBJ2-2; TRBD2 matches at 11 bases. The CDR3 runs 17 residues. Germline V gene lookup returns CDR1 LGHDT and CDR2 YNNKEL (reference sequence). Trimming at V came to 2 bases and at J to 5 bases, leaving 7 bases not matched to a gene. As DNA, the CDR3 is TGTGCCAGCAGCCAAATAGCGGGAGGGCCCCGAACCGGGGAGCTGTTTTTT. It codes for CASSQIAGGPRTGELFF.

The gene calls are TRBV10-3 and TRBJ2-1; the D gene is possibly TRBD1 (5 bases). V was trimmed by 2 bases and J by 6 bases, leaving 11 bases between them. The germline V gene has CDR1 ENHRY and CDR2 SYGVKD. CDR3 length equals 14 residues. This CDR3 is CAISEGRVRNEQFF. The CDR3 nucleotides are TGTGCCATCAGTGAGGGCAGGGTTCGCAATGAGCAGTTCTTC.

A note on this clonotype: A clone one base away is much larger, so this may be a read error. The CDR3 spells CASSFGGGRNNGQFF. As DNA, the CDR3 is TGTGCCAGCAGTTTTGGGGGAGGGAGAAACAATGGGCAGTTCTTC. The chain combines TRBV12-3 or TRBV12-4 with TRBJ2-1; 7 nucleotides match TRBD2. The CDR3 has 15 residues.

The chain employs TRBV15 and TRBJ2-3, with 8 nucleotides matching TRBD1. Germline V gives CDR1 LNHNV, CDR2 YYDKDF (reference sequence). This CDR3 spans 16 amino acids. J lost 2 bases, V lost 3 bases, and 7 bases had no gene match. The CDR3 DNA follows: TGTGCCACCAGCAGCGGACAGGGTGCGAACACAGATACGCAGTATTTT. This translates into CATSSGQGANTDTQYF.

This clonotype was picked up many times. This chain links TRBV7-2 with TRBJ2-7; 7 nucleotides line up with TRBD1. The CDR3 spans 15 residues. V was pared by 4 bases and J by 2 bases, with 8 bases of the junction left unmatched. Looked up from germline, CDR1 is SGHTA and CDR2 is FQGNSA. The CDR3 reads CASSSYRGRTYEQYF. As DNA, the CDR3 is TGTGCCAGCAGCTCCTACAGGGGCCGAACCTACGAGCAGTACTTC.

This clonotype was found a few times. The genes are TRBV12-3 or TRBV12-4 and TRBJ2-7; D unresolved. V lost 3 bases to trimming and J lost 6 bases, with 6 bases between them. The CDR3 covers 11 residues. As DNA, the CDR3 is TGTGCCAGCAGTTTCTTGAGCGAGCAGTACTTC. The encoded protein is CASSFLSEQYF.

There are many counts of this clonotype. The chain is built from TRBV5-6 and TRBJ2-3; TRBD2 matches at 7 bases. Trimming cost V 1 base and J 4 bases; bases outside gene matches: 9. CDR1 and CDR2 (germline): SGHDT, YYEEEE. The CDR3 is 16 residues long. CDR3 bases: TGTGCCAGCAGCTTGTCTACAACGGGAGGTTCAGATACGCAGTATTTT. Translated, it gives CASSLSTTGGSDTQYF.

In this sample, this clonotype turned up many times. This sequence joins TRBV4-3 and TRBJ2-7; the D gene is possibly TRBD1 (6 bases). Germline V gene data show CDR1 as LGHNA and CDR2 as YSLEER. The CDR3 runs to 15 residues. V was clipped by 1 base and J by 5 bases, with 15 bases between them. The CDR3 protein is CASSQGTAGLDEQYF. Written as DNA, the CDR3 is TGCGCCAGCAGCCAAGGGACAGCAGGGTTGGACGAGCAGTACTTC.

There are many counts of this clonotype. The chain couples TRBV11-1 to TRBJ2-1; D is unresolved. The germline V and J ends were trimmed by 1 base and 2 bases, with 9 bases remaining between them. This CDR3 contains 15 residues. Germline V lookup: CDR1 SGHAT, CDR2 FQDESV (reference sequence). CDR3 bases: TGTGCCAGCAGCTTAGGATGGGGTACCTACAATGAGCAGTTCTTC. Its protein product is CASSLGWGTYNEQFF.

This clonotype was observed at least ten times. V is TRBV19 and J is TRBJ2-2; 8 nucleotides agree with TRBD2. Germline V CDR1 and CDR2: LNHDA, SQIVND (reference sequence). Trimming cost V 7 bases and J 6 bases; bases outside gene matches: 13. The CDR3 consists of 16 residues. The CDR3 loop is CASTAPVSGSAGELFF. CDR3 nucleotides: TGTGCCAGTACTGCCCCGGTGAGCGGGAGTGCCGGGGAGCTGTTTTTT.

In its sample, this clonotype was seen many times. The genes are TRBV9 and TRBJ1-2, with 7 bases lining up with TRBD1. V dropped 3 bases and J dropped 3; count of bases not matched to a gene: 11. CDR3 length: 16 residues. The germline CDR1 and CDR2 sequences are SGDLS and YYNGEE. The CDR3, as DNA: TGTGCCAGCAGCGCAAGGTACCAGACAGGGCACTATGGCTACACCTTC. Protein product: CASSARYQTGHYGYTF. Full variable domain (outside the CDR3, taken from reference TRBV9 and TRBJ1-2): DSGVTQTPKHLITATGQRVTLRCSPRSGDLSVYWYQQSLDQGLQFLIQYYNGEERAKGNILERFSAQQFPDLHSELNLSSLELGDSALYFCASSARYQTGHYGYTFGSGTRLTVV.